Sequencing of this T cell receptor (beta chain) was carried out in a study of post-analysis software for immune sequencing data. Unique molecular identifiers featured in each of the TCR beta cDNA libraries. MiXCR was run by TCRdb on the PCR reads, yielding one entry per CDR3 protein. The sample has about 820,000 distinct CDR3 sequences, approximately 53% seen once. CDR1 is SQVTM and CDR2 is ANQGSEA in the germline V gene. With V trimmed by 4 bases and J by 8 bases, 4 bases remained unmatched. This CDR3 contains 12 residues. Points on this clonotype: Its antigen is unidentified.

Study results and limitations: Included in a set of roughly 5 TRBV segments more frequent in patients than controls were TRBV5-6, TRBV5-1 and TRBV20-1.

Sequences were obtained from blood. The receptor comes from a girl aged 5 to 17 with multiple sclerosis. This chain uses TRBV29-1 with TRBJ2-5, with 10 bases identical to TRBD1. The DNA of the CDR3 is TGCAGCGTTGGACAGGGGGCAGACACCCAGTACTTC. This sequence encodes CSVGQGADTQYF.